This passage covers 19 T cell receptor beta chains from one sample sequenced in a study of tumor-infiltrating lymphocytes in localized non-small cell lung cancer. Only in-frame clones appear in the TCRdb table, and some are missing; sequencing was by immunoSEQ multiplex PCR. The sample holds approximately 17,000 clones; more than 60% are singletons and the top ten take 6.5%. The sample taken for sequencing was lung tumor tissue. The origin of the receptors is a human donor with non-small cell lung cancer.

Relative to its sample, this clone is medium-sized. This chain links TRBV30 with TRBJ1-5; possible D gene TRBD1, 5 bases. Trimming shortened V by 2 bases and J by 4 bases, and 9 bases separated the two germline ends. The CDR3 has 13 amino acids. CDR1 GTSNPN and CDR2 SVGIG come from the germline V gene (reference sequence). The CDR3 sequence is CAWSSGGNQPQHF. The CDR3, as DNA: TGTGCCTGGAGTTCGGGGGGAAATCAGCCCCAGCATTTT.

The rearrangement joins TRBV14 to TRBJ2-2; TRBD2 might be the D (5 bases). The CDR3 has 15 residues. Between the trimmed V and J ends, which lost 5 bases and 8 bases, there was a span of 18 bases. The germline gives CDR1 SGHDN, CDR2 FVKESK. The CDR3 protein is CASSVRLAGSGELFF. The CDR3, as DNA: TGTGCCAGCAGCGTACGTCTAGCCGGTTCAGGGGAGCTGTTTTTT.

This clone came up once. This chain uses TRBV6-4 with TRBJ1-1; D uncertain. Germline CDR1 reads MRHNA; CDR2 reads SNTAGT. The CDR3 runs to 14 residues. V shed 0 bases and J shed 4 bases, with 9 bases lying between them. Written as DNA, the CDR3 is TGTGCCAGCAGTGACTCCTCCCGGGGCACTGAAGCTTTCTTT. This translates into CASSDSSRGTEAFF.

This clone came up a few times. The chain combines TRBV30 with TRBJ1-1, with 9 bases matching TRBD1. V lost 3 bases and J lost 6; bases outside the gene matches: 11. This CDR3 is 15 amino acids long. Germline-derived CDR1 and CDR2 are GTSNPN and SVGIG (reference sequence). DNA for the CDR3: TGTGCCTGGAGAGTAATCACAGGGGGCCGTTCTGAAGCTTTCTTT. Residues: CAWRVITGGRSEAFF.

The CDR3 region has the DNA TGTGCCAGCTCACCAGGAGGGGATGGCTACACCTTC. As protein: CASSPGGDGYTF. The genes are TRBV18 and TRBJ1-2; D is possibly TRBD1 (5 bases). V was trimmed by 2 bases and J by 6 bases, leaving 7 bases between them. Germline V gives CDR1 KGHSH, CDR2 LQKENI. The CDR3 sequence is 12 residues long.

The chain combines TRBV29-1 with TRBJ2-1; D uncertain. V shed 5 bases and J shed 4 bases, with 6 bases lying between them. The CDR3 is 11 residues long. CDR1 SQVTM and CDR2 ANQGSEA come from the germline V gene. CDR3 sequence (DNA): TGCAGCGTTACCATTTACAATGAGCAGTTCTTC. This translates into CSVTIYNEQFF.

The V call is TRBV7-6, the J call TRBJ1-2; 9 nucleotides agree with TRBD1. V lost 5 bases and J lost 7; bases outside the gene matches: 17. Germline-derived CDR1 and CDR2 are SGHVS and FNYEAQ. The CDR3 runs to 17 residues. CDR3 DNA: TGTGCCAGCAGCCCCGAAGGCACGGGACAGGGAGGTGCTGGCTACACCTTC. Translation: CASSPEGTGQGGAGYTF.

The V gene is TRBV4-2, the J gene TRBJ2-4; the D is unclear. The CDR3 spans 14 residues. From germline, CDR1 is LGHNA and CDR2 YNFKEQ. V lost 0 bases to trimming and J lost 3 bases, with 6 bases between them. CDR3 region: CASSQEGVKNIQYF. For the CDR3, the DNA is TGTGCCAGCAGCCAAGAGGGTGTCAAAAACATTCAGTACTTC.

The V call is TRBV5-1, the J call TRBJ2-1, with 11 bases fitting TRBD2. Germline assignment: CDR1 SGHRS and CDR2 YFSETQ. Trimming cost V 4 bases and J 8 bases; bases outside gene matches: 20. This CDR3 region has 19 residues. In DNA, the CDR3 is TGCGCCAGCAGCATCCGGGACAGGGCCCCAACTAGCGGGAGAGATGAGCAGTTCTTC. This sequence encodes CASSIRDRAPTSGRDEQFF.

The rearrangement joins TRBV27 to TRBJ1-2, with 8 nucleotides matching TRBD1. The CDR3 extends over 15 amino acids. CDR1 and CDR2 from the germline V gene are MNHEY and SMNVEV (reference sequence). Trimming at V came to 5 bases and at J to 5 bases, leaving 10 bases not matched to a gene. The CDR3 reads CASSAIGTGGYGYTF. The CDR3 DNA sequence: TGTGCCAGCAGTGCGATAGGGACAGGAGGATATGGCTACACCTTC.

The chain employs TRBV2 and TRBJ2-7; the D is unclear. The CDR3 is made up of 11 amino acids. Germline V CDR1 and CDR2: SNHLY, FYNNEI. V was cut by 3 bases and J by 2 bases, with 2 bases left in between. CDR3 in amino acids: CASSDTYEQYF. The CDR3 bases are TGTGCCAGCAGTGACACCTACGAGCAGTACTTC.

The chain uses TRBV30 and TRBJ1-1; D may be TRBD1 (5 bases). CDR3 size: 15 residues. The V and J ends lost 0 bases and 4 bases respectively, with 15 bases between them. Germline CDR1 is GTSNPN and CDR2 is SVGIG (reference sequence). CDR3 sequence (DNA): TGTGCCTGGAGTGTCTTCCGGGACCGGGTCACTGAAGCTTTCTTT. It is translated as CAWSVFRDRVTEAFF.

The chain carries TRBV6-6 and TRBJ1-3; D is perhaps TRBD1 (5 bases). Trimming pared 4 bases from V and 2 bases from J, leaving 9 bases between. CDR1 and CDR2 (germline): MNHNY, SVGAGI (reference sequence). The CDR3 is made up of 14 amino acids. Here the CDR3 DNA reads TGTGCCAGCAGTTTACCAGGGCCTGGAAACACCATATATTTT. Protein sequence: CASSLPGPGNTIYF.

The genes are TRBV18 and TRBJ1-1, with D unresolved. CDR3 size: 14 residues. Germline V CDR1 and CDR2: KGHSH, LQKENI. Deletions cut 5 bases from V and 3 bases from J, with 13 bases between. CDR3 in DNA: TGTGCCAGCTCATCAGACCCCGAGGACACTGAAGCTTTCTTT. Its translation is CASSSDPEDTEAFF.

The V call is TRBV4-3, the J call TRBJ2-1, with D possibly being TRBD1 (5 bases). Germline assignment: CDR1 LGHNA and CDR2 YSLEER. This CDR3 has 16 residues. The V end lost 0 bases, the J end lost 9 bases, and 18 bases lay between the germline ends. CDR3: CASSQDGAGLGIEQFF. DNA of the CDR3: TGCGCCAGCAGCCAAGATGGTGCAGGGCTTGGGATTGAGCAGTTCTTC.

The V and J genes are TRBV5-6 and TRBJ2-3, with D uncertain. From germline, CDR1 is SGHDT and CDR2 YYEEEE. The CDR3 runs 14 residues. The V gene lost 0 bases and the J gene lost 2 bases, with 7 bases spanning the gap. Here the CDR3 reads CASSLESITDTQYF. In DNA, the CDR3 is TGTGCCAGCAGCTTGGAGTCCATCACAGATACGCAGTATTTT.

This chain uses TRBV5-1 with TRBJ1-2; D remains ambiguous. Germline CDR1 reads SGHRS; CDR2 reads YFSETQ. Trimming removed 7 bases at V and 2 bases at J, with 9 bases between. The CDR3 has 12 amino acids. The CDR3 here is CASRRRNYGYTF. The CDR3 bases are TGCGCCAGCCGCCGCAGGAACTATGGCTACACCTTC.

This clone occurred a few times. The CDR3 DNA follows: TGTGCCAGCAGCTTGCTAACGGGGGGGTTCACAGATACGCAGTATTTT. This codes for CASSLLTGGFTDTQYF. The rearrangement links TRBV5-6 to TRBJ2-3, with 8 bases matching TRBD2. Germline V gene sequence: CDR1 SGHDT, CDR2 YYEEEE. The CDR3 length is 16 residues. With V trimmed by 1 base and J by 2 bases, 6 bases remained unmatched.

The chain uses TRBV2 and TRBJ2-3, with 10 nucleotides matching TRBD1. Unmatched junction bases numbered 7, after V lost 7 bases and J lost 3 bases. The CDR3 covers 15 residues. Germline V lookup: CDR1 SNHLY, CDR2 FYNNEI. CDR3 nucleotide sequence: TGTGCCAGCATCCCCGGGACAGGGGCGACAGATACGCAGTATTTT. As protein: CASIPGTGATDTQYF.